This T cell receptor beta chain was found in a study of human T cells and chemical hapten exposure. Study summary: Patch tests containing 0.01% DPC, applied to the upper back, were read at 6 days. Study findings and constraints: Donor immune responses may differ from healthy people's, since all donors had alopecia.

Time point meaning: pre-sensitization, week 0. Specified treatment: therapeutic diphenylcyclopropenone sensitization with weekly scalp DPC. To note about this clonotype: Its target is unknown.

The junction had 1 base not matched to a gene; V was cut back by 0 bases and J by 0 bases. Per germline, CDR1 SGHRS and CDR2 YFSETQ. This CDR3 spans 16 amino acids. One entry per CDR3 protein results from TCRdb running MiXCR on the RACE reads. Of 55,000 to 75,000 distinct CDR3 sequences listed, around 7% are singletons. This TCR came from a woman in her twenties or thirties with alopecia areata. Some clones in this sample may be carry-over from other donors' samples. The sequencing here drew on whole blood, taken in connection with sensitization to the hapten diphenylcyclopropenone (DPC). This chain links TRBV5-1 with TRBJ2-2; 8 nucleotides agree with TRBD1. The CDR3 loop reads CASSLGTGSNTGELFF. The CDR3 coding sequence is TGCGCCAGCAGCTTGGGGACAGGGTCGAACACCGGGGAGCTGTTTTTT.